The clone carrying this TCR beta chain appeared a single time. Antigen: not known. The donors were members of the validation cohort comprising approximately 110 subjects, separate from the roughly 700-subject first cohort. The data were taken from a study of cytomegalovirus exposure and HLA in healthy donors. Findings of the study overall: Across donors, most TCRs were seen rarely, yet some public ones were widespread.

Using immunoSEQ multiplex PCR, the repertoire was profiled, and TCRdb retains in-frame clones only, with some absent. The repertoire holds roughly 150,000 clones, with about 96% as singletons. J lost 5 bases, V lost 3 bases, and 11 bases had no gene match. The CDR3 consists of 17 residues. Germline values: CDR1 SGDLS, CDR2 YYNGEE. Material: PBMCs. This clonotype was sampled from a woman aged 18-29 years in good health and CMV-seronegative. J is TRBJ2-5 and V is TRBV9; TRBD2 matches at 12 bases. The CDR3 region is CASSASLLAGGGETQYF. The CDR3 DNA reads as TGTGCCAGCAGCGCTTCACTACTAGCGGGGGGCGGGGAGACCCAGTACTTC. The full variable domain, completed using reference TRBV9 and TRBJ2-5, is DSGVTQTPKHLITATGQRVTLRCSPRSGDLSVYWYQQSLDQGLQFLIQYYNGEERAKGNILERFSAQQFPDLHSELNLSSLELGDSALYFCASSASLLAGGGETQYFGPGTRLLVL.